Below are 5 T cell receptor beta chains sequenced from a single sample in a study of vaccination effects on CD4 cells after COVID-19. Using immunoSEQ multiplex PCR, the repertoire was profiled, and TCRdb retains in-frame clones only, with some absent. The data contain about 43,000 clones, around 77% of them singletons. Using viral peptide pools, the ViraFEST assay grew out antigen-specific CD4+ T cells prior to sequencing. Cultured cells yielded isolated CD4+ T cells after 10 days. Having tested negative for nucleocapsid antibodies, the vaccine recipients showed no prior SARS-CoV-2 infection. These receptors have no known antigen. Specimen: CD4+ T cells from PBMCs cultured with SARS-CoV-2 spike peptides, collected before COVID-19 vaccination. Source of these receptors: a human donor who received a COVID-19 vaccine.

The chain links TRBV24-1 to TRBJ2-1; 9 bases align to TRBD2. V lost 3 bases and J lost 9; bases outside the gene matches: 14. Germline V lookup: CDR1 KGHDR, CDR2 SFDVKD. This CDR3 has 17 residues. The CDR3 loop is CATSDVTAAGGFGEQFF. CDR3 DNA: TGTGCCACCAGTGATGTTACGGCGGCGGGGGGGTTCGGTGAGCAGTTCTTC.

The chain has TRBV6-1 and TRBJ1-4, with 8 bases that match TRBD1. Losses at the gene ends were 3 bases for V and 2 bases for J; bases not matched to a gene: 2. This CDR3 comprises 15 residues. CDR1 is MNHNS and CDR2 is SASEGT in the germline V gene. The CDR3, as DNA: TGTGCCAGCAGTGATCGGACAGGGACTAATGAAAAACTGTTTTTT. This encodes CASSDRTGTNEKLFF.

DNA of the CDR3: TGTGCCACCAGCAGACCCGGGACTAGCGGGTTGAATACGCAGTATTTT. Protein sequence: CATSRPGTSGLNTQYF. The chain joins TRBV15 to TRBJ2-3; 12 nucleotides agree with TRBD2. Germline V gives CDR1 LNHNV, CDR2 YYDKDF (reference sequence). The CDR3 length is 16 residues. J lost 7 bases, V lost 2 bases, and 7 bases had no gene match. Full variable domain (remainder filled in from reference TRBV15 and TRBJ2-3): DAMVIQNPRYQVTQFGKPVTLSCSQTLNHNVMYWYQQKSSQAPKLLFHYYDKDFNNEADTPDNFQSRRPNTSFCFLDIRSPGLGDTAMYLCATSRPGTSGLNTQYFGPGTRLTVL.

The chain links TRBV2 to TRBJ1-2; 7 bases are shared with TRBD1. The CDR3 contains 13 residues. Looked up from germline, CDR1 is SNHLY and CDR2 is FYNNEI. V shed 5 bases, J shed 3 bases, and the junction held 3 bases outside the gene matches. The DNA of the CDR3 is TGTGCCAGCAGTTCCGACAGGGACTATGGCTACACCTTC. As protein: CASSSDRDYGYTF.

The chain recombines TRBV6-6 with TRBJ2-1, with TRBD1 matching 8 bases. Trimming took 6 bases from V and 2 from J; bases not matched to a gene: 3. CDR3 size: 14 residues. Germline V lookup: CDR1 MNHNY, CDR2 SVGAGI (reference sequence). In DNA, the CDR3 is TGTGCCAGCAGCCGACAGGGGACCTACAATGAGCAGTTCTTC. It encodes CASSRQGTYNEQFF.